This T cell receptor beta chain came from a study of a mutant IDH1 vaccine in newly diagnosed glioma. Study in general: There were approximately 62% males and around 38% females among treated patients, whose mean age was approximately 41 years. Before enrollment, patients got radiotherapy alone, temozolomide alone, or mostly the combination.

Points on this clone: What it recognizes is unknown.

Time point meaning: week 47, end of study. Alongside topical imiquimod, each dose of vaccine comprised 300 ug of mutant IDH1 20-mer peptide. Study conclusions and caveats: Top peripheral T cell clonotype shifts appeared unrelated to pseudoprogression.

Data came from immunoSEQ multiplex PCR; TCRdb stores just in-frame clones and leaves some out. The sample holds 50,000 to 55,000 clones; almost 65% are singletons and the top ten take 4% to 5.5%. V lost 2 bases and J lost 0, with 8 bases in between. The CDR3 runs 15 residues. Germline-derived CDR1 and CDR2 are SNHLY and FYNNEI. This chain joins TRBV2 and TRBJ2-1; D is unresolved. This sequence originates from a man aged 40-55 years with glioma. Some clones in this sample may be carry-over from other donors' samples. Sequenced material: peripheral blood mononuclear cells (PBMCs), taken from a glioma patient whose treatment included an IDH1 peptide vaccine. CDR3 nucleotides: TGTGCCAGCAGTGAATCTGGGTACTCCTACAATGAGCAGTTCTTC. Translated: CASSESGYSYNEQFF.